These 8 T cell receptor beta chains came from one sample sequenced in a study of T cell clonality in common variable immunodeficiency. TCRdb's table, derived via immunoSEQ multiplex PCR, lists solely in-frame clones and lacks some. Recorded here are about 52,000 clones, none singletons. The sample consisted of peripheral blood mononuclear cells. The receptor source for this set is a person between 18 and 69 years old in good health.

This clone has ten or more counts. The CDR3 end lies 3 residues beyond the end of the read and is filled in from the germline J gene. This sequence joins TRBV20-1 and TRBJ2-3, with 11 nucleotides matching TRBD2. Germline CDR1 DFQATT, CDR2 SNEGSKA (reference sequence). The CDR3 spans 16 residues. After removal of 0 bases from V and 2 bases from J, the junction contained 4 bases not matched to a gene. CDR3 DNA (partial): TGCAGTGCTAGAGATTTGGGACTAGCGGACACAGATACG. Its translation is CSARDLGLADTDT. In full, the CDR3 is CSARDLGLADTDTQYF.

This clone was detected ten times or more. One junction end disagrees with the germline gene, perhaps due to a read error. The CDR3 here is CASSLNSPGTGVNYEQYF. Partial CDR3 DNA: TGCGCCAGCAGCCTCAACAGTCCCGGGACAGGGGTGAACTACGAG. This chain connects TRBV4-2 to TRBJ2-7, with 10 bases aligning to TRBD1. The read terminates 3 residues before the CDR3 end, so the remaining end is supplied by the germline J gene. CDR1 LGHNA and CDR2 YNFKEQ come from the germline V gene. The CDR3 consists of 18 residues.

This clone was observed at least ten times. Coverage ceases 3 residues before the CDR3 finishes, and the germline J gene fills in the end. J is TRBJ1-4 and V is TRBV5-1, with D possibly being TRBD1 (5 bases). In germline, CDR1 is SGHRS, CDR2 YFSETQ. Trimming removed 4 bases at V and 1 base at J, with 14 bases between. There are 16 residues in the CDR3. The DNA read from the CDR3 is TGCGCCAGCAGCCCACCGCGAGGGGAAACTAATGAAAAA. Translating it yields CASSPPRGETNEK. The CDR3 in full is CASSPPRGETNEKLFF.

This clone has more than one count but fewer than ten. The observed sequence ends 3 residues before the CDR3 terminus, with the missing tail filled in from the germline J gene. J is TRBJ2-7 and V is TRBV18, with a tentative D call TRBD1 (6 bases). With 3 bases removed from V and 4 bases from J, the gap between germline ends came to 19 bases. The germline V gene has CDR1 KGHSH and CDR2 LQKENI. The CDR3 sequence is 16 residues long. CDR3 DNA (partial): TGTGCCAGCTCACCGTCAGGGGCCTCGTTGATGTACGAG. This sequence encodes CASSPSGASLMYE. The complete CDR3 protein is CASSPSGASLMYEQYF.

This clone has a count of ten or more. The sequenced fragment ends 3 residues before the CDR3 boundary, so the rest is inferred from the germline J gene. Other DNA sequences in the same sample also yield this CDR3. The V gene is TRBV19, the J gene TRBJ2-2, with TRBD1 matching over 9 bases. V was clipped by 8 bases and J by 5 bases; unmatched bases: 6. Germline V gene data show CDR1 as LNHDA and CDR2 as SQIVND (reference sequence). This CDR3 comprises 14 residues. CDR3 bases read: TGTGCCAGTCGACCGGGACAGGGTACCGGGGAG. It specifies CASRPGQGTGE. The CDR3 in full is CASRPGQGTGELFF.

With regard to this clone: The read terminates 3 residues before the CDR3 end, so the remaining end is supplied by the germline J gene. The rearrangement links TRBV7-2 to TRBJ2-3; 7 nucleotides match TRBD1. This CDR3 is 14 amino acids long. CDR1 and CDR2 from the germline V gene are SGHTA and FQGNSA. The CDR3 DNA, read in part, is TGTGCCAGCAGCTTAGCAGGGGGCAATCAGCCG. Protein product: CASSLAGGNQP. The whole CDR3 sequence is CASSLAGGNQPQYF.

This clone was counted ten times or more. From the germline J gene comes the end of the CDR3, since the read stops 3 residues before it. The chain recombines TRBV19 with TRBJ2-1; 7 nucleotides agree with TRBD2. This CDR3 is 15 amino acids long. Germline assignment: CDR1 LNHDA and CDR2 SQIVND (reference sequence). The ends lost 8 bases at V and 0 bases at J; junction bases unmatched: 7. The covered CDR3 bases are TGTGCCAGTTCGACTAGCCGTATCTCCTACAATGAG. It translates to CASSTSRISYNE. The full CDR3 protein reads CASSTSRISYNEQFF.

This clone has ten or more counts. With the read ending 3 residues before the CDR3 end, the germline J gene is used to fill in that end. J is TRBJ2-1 and V is TRBV6-2 or TRBV6-3; the match to TRBD2 covers 11 bases. Trimming took 4 bases from V and 6 from J; bases not matched to a gene: 2. Germline assignment: CDR1 MNHEY and CDR2 SVGEGT. The CDR3 is 14 amino acids. CDR3 bases read: TGTGCCAGCAGTTGGACTAGCGGGCCCAATGAG. Amino acid sequence: CASSWTSGPNE. The full CDR3 protein reads CASSWTSGPNEQFF.